A selection of T cell receptor beta chains follows, all from one sample in a study of identical twins. TCRdb recomputed calls from the 5' RACE reads with MiXCR, one row per CDR3 protein. The repertoire has approximately 210,000 distinct CDR3 sequences, 5.5% to 7.5% of them found once; the top ten carry roughly 14%. The same sample was also used in a study of T cells expressing NK-cell markers.

Material for sequencing was CD8+ T cells sorted from blood. The receptor source for this set is a woman aged 18 to 35 in good health. CDR3s include the opening cysteine and the closing phenylalanine or tryptophan. D genes are given only for firm matches. Clone size appears in some rows only: once, few, many, or a class for an expanded clone.

v_gene	d_gene	abundance	j_gene	CDR3aa	CDR3nt
TRBV3-1	.	.	TRBJ2-7	CASEGELYEQYF	TGTGCCAGCGAGGGGGAGCTCTACGAGCAGTACTTC
TRBV29-1	TRBD2	many	TRBJ2-1	CSVRGLAGSYNEQFF	TGCAGCGTGCGGGGACTAGCGGGCTCCTACAATGAGCAGTTCTTC
TRBV13	.	few	TRBJ2-1	CASSRGGSHEQFF	TGTGCCAGCAGCCGCGGAGGGAGCCATGAGCAGTTCTTC
TRBV20-1	.	few	TRBJ2-3	CSAHRAGTDTQYF	TGCAGTGCCCATCGGGCAGGCACAGATACGCAGTATTTT
TRBV23-1	TRBD1	.	TRBJ1-6	CASCRDRAGSPLHF	TGCGCCAGCTGCCGGGACAGGGCTGGTTCACCCCTCCACTTT
TRBV20-1	TRBD2	.	TRBJ2-3	CSARDGASGGPSGDTQYF	TGCAGTGCTAGAGATGGTGCTAGCGGGGGGCCTTCGGGAGATACGCAGTATTTT
TRBV11-3	TRBD2	.	TRBJ2-3	CASSTRTSGVSDTQYF	TGTGCCAGCAGCACCCGGACTAGCGGGGTGTCAGATACGCAGTATTTT
TRBV20-1	.	.	TRBJ2-3	CSAREDFPDTQYF	TGCAGTGCTAGAGAAGACTTCCCAGATACGCAGTATTTT
TRBV2	TRBD2	few	TRBJ2-3	CANAGGRTDTQYF	TGTGCCAACGCGGGGGGCCGCACAGATACGCAGTATTTT
TRBV20-1	.	many	TRBJ2-1	CSAPEQGLSSYNEQFF	TGCAGTGCTCCGGAGCAGGGTCTGAGCTCCTACAATGAGCAGTTCTTC
TRBV10-2	TRBD2	many	TRBJ2-1	CASSASGRAYNEQFF	TGCGCCAGCAGTGCATCCGGGAGGGCCTACAATGAGCAGTTCTTC
TRBV3-1	.	few	TRBJ1-4	CASCQDFAGTANGKLFF	TGTGCCTCCTGCCAAGATTTCGCGGGAACAGCTAATGGAAAACTGTTTTTT
TRBV15	TRBD2	few	TRBJ2-3	CATSNSLAGTDTQYF	TGTGCCACCAGCAACAGTCTAGCGGGCACAGATACGCAGTATTTT
TRBV6-2/TRBV6-3	.	.	TRBJ1-1	CASSYLWTEAFF	TGTGCCAGCAGCTATCTATGGACTGAAGCTTTCTTT
TRBV27	TRBD2	.	TRBJ2-2	CASSQRTSVYTGELFF	TGTGCCAGCAGTCAACGGACTAGCGTATACACCGGGGAGCTGTTTTTT
TRBV5-1	TRBD2	few	TRBJ2-1	CASSLRDYSYNEQFF	TGCGCCAGCAGCCTCCGGGACTACTCCTACAATGAGCAGTTCTTC
TRBV20-1	TRBD2	many	TRBJ2-5	CSAGLAQTQYF	TGCAGTGCCGGACTAGCGCAGACCCAGTACTTC
TRBV6-2/TRBV6-3	.	.	TRBJ1-1	CASSYNGNTEAFF	TGTGCCAGCAGTTATAATGGGAACACTGAAGCTTTCTTT
TRBV7-6	.	few	TRBJ1-2	CASSSTIGGAGNYGYTF	TGTGCCAGCAGCTCAACGATAGGAGGGGCTGGGAACTATGGCTACACCTTC
TRBV12-3/TRBV12-4	.	many	TRBJ1-1	CATDDSGPDTEAFF	TGTGCCACCGACGACAGCGGCCCCGACACTGAAGCTTTCTTT
TRBV3-1	TRBD1	few	TRBJ2-2	CASSQDLRTGGNTGELFF	TGTGCCAGCAGCCAAGATCTTAGGACAGGGGGCAACACCGGGGAGCTGTTTTTT
TRBV6-9	TRBD2	few	TRBJ2-1	CASSYRGGGLDNEQFF	TGTGCCAGCAGTTACCGCGGGGGGGGTTTGGACAATGAGCAGTTCTTC
TRBV5-1	.	few	TRBJ1-1	CASSFLGVNTEAFF	TGCGCCAGCAGCTTTCTGGGTGTGAACACTGAAGCTTTCTTT
TRBV14	.	.	TRBJ2-3	CASSQLAQPDTQYF	TGTGCCAGCAGCCAACTAGCGCAGCCAGATACGCAGTATTTT
TRBV29-1	.	few	TRBJ2-1	CSVGGLSSYNEQFF	TGCAGCGTTGGGGGACTGAGCTCCTACAATGAGCAGTTCTTC
TRBV9	.	.	TRBJ2-6	CASTGRSRRYTSSGANVLTF	TGTGCCAGCACCGGCCGAAGTAGACGATACACCAGTTCGGGGGCCAACGTCCTGACTTTC
TRBV25-1	.	.	TRBJ1-4	CASSEFREVGEKLFF	TGTGCCAGCAGTGAATTCAGGGAAGTAGGTGAAAAACTGTTTTTT
TRBV12-3/TRBV12-4	.	many	TRBJ1-5	CASSSGATQPQHF	TGTGCCAGCAGTTCGGGGGCGACTCAGCCCCAGCATTTT
TRBV20-1	TRBD2	.	TRBJ2-3	CSASTSGGSDTQYF	TGCAGTGCTAGTACTAGCGGGGGTTCAGATACGCAGTATTTT
TRBV28	TRBD1	.	TRBJ1-6	CASSSTGGNSPLHF	TGTGCCAGCAGTTCGACAGGGGGCAATTCACCCCTCCACTTT